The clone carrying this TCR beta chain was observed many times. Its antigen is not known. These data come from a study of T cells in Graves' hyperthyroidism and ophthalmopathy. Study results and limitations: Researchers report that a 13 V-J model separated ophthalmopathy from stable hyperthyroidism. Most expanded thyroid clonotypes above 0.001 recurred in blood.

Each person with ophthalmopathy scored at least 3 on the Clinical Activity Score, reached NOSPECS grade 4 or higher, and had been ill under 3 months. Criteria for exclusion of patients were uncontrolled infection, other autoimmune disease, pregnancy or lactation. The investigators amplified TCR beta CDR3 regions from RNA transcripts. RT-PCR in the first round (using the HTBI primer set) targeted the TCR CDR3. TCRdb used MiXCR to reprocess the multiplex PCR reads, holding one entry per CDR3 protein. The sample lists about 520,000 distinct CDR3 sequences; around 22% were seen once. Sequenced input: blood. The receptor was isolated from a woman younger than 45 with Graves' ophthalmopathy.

The CDR3 is CASSPSSAPMNTEAFF. CDR3 DNA sequence: TGTGCCAGCAGTCCGTCGTCAGCCCCCATGAACACTGAAGCTTTCTTT. V is TRBV27 and J is TRBJ1-1; D not resolved. CDR1 MNHEY and CDR2 SMNVEV come from the germline V gene (reference sequence). The CDR3 spans 16 residues. With 5 bases removed from V and 0 bases from J, the gap between germline ends came to 16 bases.